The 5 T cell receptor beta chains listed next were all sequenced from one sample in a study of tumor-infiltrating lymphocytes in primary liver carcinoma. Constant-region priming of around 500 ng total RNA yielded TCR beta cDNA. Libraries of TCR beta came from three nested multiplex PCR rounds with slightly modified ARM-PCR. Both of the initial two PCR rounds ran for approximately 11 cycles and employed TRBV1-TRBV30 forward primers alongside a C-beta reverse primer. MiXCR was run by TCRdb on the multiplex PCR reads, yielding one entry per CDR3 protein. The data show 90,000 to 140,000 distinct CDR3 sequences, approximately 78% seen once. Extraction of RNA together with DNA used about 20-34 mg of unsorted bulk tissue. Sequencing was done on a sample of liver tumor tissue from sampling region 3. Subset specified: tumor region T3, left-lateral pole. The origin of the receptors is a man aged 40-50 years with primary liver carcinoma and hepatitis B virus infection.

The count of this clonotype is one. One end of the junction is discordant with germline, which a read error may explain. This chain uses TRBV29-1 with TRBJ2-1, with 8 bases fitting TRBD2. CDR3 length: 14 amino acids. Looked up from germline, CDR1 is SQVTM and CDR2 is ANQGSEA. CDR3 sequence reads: CSHRTSGDYKEQFF. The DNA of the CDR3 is TGCAGTCACCGCACTAGCGGAGACTACAAAGAGCAGTTCTTC.

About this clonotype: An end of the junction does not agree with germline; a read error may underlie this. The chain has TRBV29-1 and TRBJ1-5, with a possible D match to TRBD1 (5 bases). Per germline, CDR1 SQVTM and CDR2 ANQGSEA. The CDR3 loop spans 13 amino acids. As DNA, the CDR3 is TGCAGCGCCGGAGGGGATGCGAATCAACCCCAGCATTTT. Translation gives CSAGGDANQPQHF.

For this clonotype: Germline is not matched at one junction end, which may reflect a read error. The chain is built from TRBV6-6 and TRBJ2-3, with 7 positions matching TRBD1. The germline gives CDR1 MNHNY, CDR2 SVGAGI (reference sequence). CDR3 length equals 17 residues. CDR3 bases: TGTGCCAGCAGTTATTATCCCGGACAGGCGTACACGGATACACAGTATTTT. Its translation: CASSYYPGQAYTDTQYF.

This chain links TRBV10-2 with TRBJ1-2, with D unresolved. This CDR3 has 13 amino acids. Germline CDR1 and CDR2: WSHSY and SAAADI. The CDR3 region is CESSSLKDYGYTF. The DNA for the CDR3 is TGCGAGAGCAGTTCCCTGAAGGACTATGGCTACACCTTC.

CDR3 region: CSVDLRDGGTDTQYF. CDR3 coding DNA: TGCAGCGTTGACTTGCGGGACGGGGGCACAGATACGCAGTATTTT. J is TRBJ2-3 and V is TRBV29-1; tentatively, D is TRBD2 (6 bases). CDR1 SQVTM and CDR2 ANQGSEA come from the germline V gene. V was pared by 3 bases and J by 1 base, with 14 bases between. The CDR3 runs to 15 residues.